These 21 T cell receptor beta chains originate from one sample sequenced in a study of T cell repertoires in cytomegalovirus infection. TCRdb processed the reads anew with MiXCR; each CDR3 protein has one entry. The table has 450,000 to 600,000 distinct CDR3 sequences, approximately 11% seen once; the top ten hold 10%. Sequenced: PBMCs. The receptors derive from a human donor in good health (CMV status not recorded). Some clones in this sample may be carry-over from other donors' samples.

The rearrangement links TRBV2 to TRBJ2-7, with 7 bases identical to TRBD1. The CDR3 has 13 amino acids. Germline V lookup: CDR1 SNHLY, CDR2 FYNNEI. Trimming at V came to 2 bases and at J to 3 bases, leaving 1 base not matched to a gene. This chain's CDR3 is CASSERDSYEQYF. CDR3 nucleotides: TGTGCCAGCAGTGAACGGGACAGCTACGAGCAGTACTTC.

The sample holds many counts of this clonotype. The rearrangement uses TRBV6-1 and TRBJ2-3; D unclear. V lost 7 bases to trimming and J lost 6 bases, with 14 bases between them. The germline CDR1 and CDR2 sequences are MNHNS and SASEGT. CDR3 length: 13 amino acids. The CDR3 region has the DNA TGTGCCAGCACCTCTACACGCCGGGATACGCAGTATTTT. Protein sequence: CASTSTRRDTQYF.

This sequence joins TRBV29-1 and TRBJ2-1; TRBD2 matches 7 bases. Germline V gene data show CDR1 as SQVTM and CDR2 as ANQGSEA. V shed 6 bases, J shed 2 bases, and the junction held 10 bases outside the gene matches. The CDR3 runs 15 residues. CDR3 protein: CSVDGLGAPYNEQFF. The CDR3 DNA is TGCAGCGTAGATGGACTAGGAGCCCCCTACAATGAGCAGTTCTTC.

This clonotype was recorded many times. V and J are TRBV7-2 and TRBJ1-5; D gene uncertain. The V end was cut by 1 base, the J end by 0 bases, with 7 bases between. The CDR3 contains 15 residues. Germline CDR1 is SGHTA and CDR2 is FQGNSA. In DNA, the CDR3 is TGTGCCAGCAGCTTAGAACCACTTAGCAATCAGCCCCAGCATTTT. Translated, it gives CASSLEPLSNQPQHF.

The genes are TRBV5-1 and TRBJ1-2; D unclear. The germline V and J ends were trimmed by 1 base and 2 bases, with 9 bases remaining between them. The CDR3 is 14 residues long. CDR1 is SGHRS and CDR2 is YFSETQ in the germline V gene. The DNA of the CDR3 is TGCGCCAGCAGCTTGACCGACGGGAACTATGGCTACACCTTC. It yields the protein CASSLTDGNYGYTF.

This chain connects TRBV9 to TRBJ1-5, with a weak D call TRBD1 (5 bases). The V end was cut by 3 bases, the J end by 3 bases, with 13 bases between. Germline assignment: CDR1 SGDLS and CDR2 YYNGEE. The CDR3 length is 15 residues. CDR3 in amino acids: CASSARDVHNQPQHF. CDR3 sequence (DNA): TGTGCCAGCAGCGCGCGGGACGTACACAATCAGCCCCAGCATTTT. Full variable domain (rest looked up from reference TRBV9 and TRBJ1-5): DSGVTQTPKHLITATGQRVTLRCSPRSGDLSVYWYQQSLDQGLQFLIQYYNGEERAKGNILERFSAQQFPDLHSELNLSSLELGDSALYFCASSARDVHNQPQHFGDGTRLSIL.

V gene TRBV9 combines with J gene TRBJ2-7; D tentatively reads TRBD1 or TRBD2 (7 bases each). Germline-derived CDR1 and CDR2 are SGDLS and YYNGEE. V shed 5 bases and J shed 2 bases, with 17 bases lying between them. There are 15 residues in the CDR3. This CDR3 reads CASSLQGGGTYEQYF. CDR3 nucleotides: TGTGCCAGCAGTCTCCAGGGGGGGGGAACCTACGAGCAGTACTTC. The entire variable domain, with the rest obtained from reference TRBV9 and TRBJ2-7, is as follows: DSGVTQTPKHLITATGQRVTLRCSPRSGDLSVYWYQQSLDQGLQFLIQYYNGEERAKGNILERFSAQQFPDLHSELNLSSLELGDSALYFCASSLQGGGTYEQYFGPGTRLTVT.

The chain recombines TRBV12-3 or TRBV12-4 with TRBJ2-7, with 7 bases lining up with TRBD1. The CDR3 extends over 15 amino acids. V trimming: 5 bases; J trimming: 3 bases; junction bases outside the gene matches: 10. CDR3 nucleotides: TGTGCCAGCAGTCAAGACAGGGCGGGTTTCTACGAGCAGTACTTC. Amino acid sequence: CASSQDRAGFYEQYF.

This clonotype was recorded at least ten times. J is TRBJ2-3 and V is TRBV7-2; TRBD2 agrees at 16 bases. The CDR3 extends over 16 amino acids. The germline CDR1 and CDR2 sequences are SGHTA and FQGNSA. V was clipped by 5 bases and J by 6 bases; unmatched bases: 5. The chain's CDR3 is CASSPGTSGRVDTQYF. As DNA, the CDR3 is TGTGCCAGCAGCCCGGGGACTAGCGGGAGGGTGGATACGCAGTATTTT.

CDR3 bases: TGTGCCAGCAGCTTAGGACAGCTTCCCAAAAACATTCAGTACTTC. Protein sequence: CASSLGQLPKNIQYF. The rearrangement links TRBV5-7 to TRBJ2-4, with D tentatively TRBD1 (6 bases). TRBV5-7 is an ORF, and what it does is uncertain. The CDR3 is 15 amino acids. Trimming stripped 2 bases from V and 2 bases from J, with 11 bases between.

This clonotype has more than one count but fewer than ten. V and J are TRBV15 and TRBJ1-5; D gene unclear. The germline V gene encodes CDR1 LNHNV and CDR2 YYDKDF (reference sequence). This CDR3 has 12 residues. The V end was cut by 4 bases, the J end by 3 bases, with 4 bases between. CDR3 sequence (DNA): TGTGCCACCAGCATAATCAATCAGCCCCAGCATTTT. Amino acid sequence: CATSIINQPQHF.

This clonotype came up many times. V and J are TRBV11-2 and TRBJ2-7; tentatively, D is TRBD1 or TRBD2 (5 bases each). The CDR3 is made up of 17 amino acids. CDR1 is SGHAT, CDR2 FQNNGV, per germline. The V gene lost 4 bases and the J gene lost 2 bases, with 21 bases spanning the gap. This CDR3 reads CASSYRGAAGQAYEQYF. CDR3 nucleotide sequence: TGTGCCAGCAGCTACCGAGGGGCGGCAGGCCAAGCCTACGAGCAGTACTTC.

A few counts support this clonotype. The chain couples TRBV12-3 or TRBV12-4 to TRBJ2-1; possible D gene TRBD2, 6 bases. The ends were cut back, 6 bases at V and 9 bases at J, with 9 bases in the middle. The length of the CDR3 is 11 residues. CDR3 sequence: CASSGRGEQFF. The CDR3 DNA reads as TGTGCCAGCAGCGGGCGGGGTGAGCAGTTCTTC.

This clonotype was seen only a few times. V usage is TRBV2 and J usage is TRBJ2-3, with TRBD2 matching over 11 bases. This CDR3 comprises 17 residues. CDR1 SNHLY and CDR2 FYNNEI come from the germline V gene. V lost 6 bases, J lost 6 bases, and 14 bases stayed unmatched. This CDR3 reads CASRPRALAGDGDTQYF. The CDR3 DNA sequence: TGTGCCAGCAGGCCAAGGGCACTAGCGGGGGACGGGGATACGCAGTATTTT.

This clonotype was detected only a few times. V gene TRBV6-2 or TRBV6-3 combines with J gene TRBJ2-1, with D possibly TRBD1 on 6 matching bases. V lost 6 bases and J 4 bases, leaving 10 bases between the germline ends. CDR3 size: 13 residues. Germline V gene lookup returns CDR1 MNHEY and CDR2 SVGEGT. CDR3 sequence: CASRWTAYNEQFF. The CDR3 coding sequence is TGTGCCAGCAGGTGGACAGCATACAATGAGCAGTTCTTC.

This clonotype was seen ten or more times. The genes are TRBV7-8 and TRBJ1-1; weak D call: TRBD1 (5 bases). The CDR3 is 15 amino acids. V was clipped by 5 bases and J by 0 bases, with 13 bases between them. Germline values: CDR1 SGHVS, CDR2 FQNEAQ. The CDR3 here is CASSLTGRLNTEAFF. As DNA, the CDR3 is TGTGCCAGCAGCCTCACGGGACGGCTGAACACTGAAGCTTTCTTT. Based on the CDR3 plus reference TRBV7-8 and TRBJ1-1, the full variable domain is GAGVSQSPRYKVAKRGQDVALRCDPISGHVSLFWYQQALGQGPEFLTYFQNEAQLDKSGLPSDRFFAERPEGSVSTLKIQRTQQEDSAVYLCASSLTGRLNTEAFFGQGTRLTVV.

The sample holds many counts of this clonotype. The chain has TRBV6-2 or TRBV6-3 and TRBJ2-4, with 8 bases matching TRBD2. The J segment lost 2 bases and the V segment lost 6 bases, leaving 6 bases of the junction unmatched. Germline assignment: CDR1 MNHEY and CDR2 SVGEGT. The CDR3 runs 15 residues. CDR3 DNA sequence: TGTGCCAGCAGCCGCGGCGGGAGGACCAAAAACATTCAGTACTTC. It is translated as CASSRGGRTKNIQYF.

Here the CDR3 DNA reads TGTGCCAGCAGTCCCCAACAGGGTTGGGACGGGGAGCTGTTTTTT. It translates to CASSPQQGWDGELFF. V and J are TRBV14 and TRBJ2-2; TRBD1 might be the D (6 bases). The germline V gene has CDR1 SGHDN and CDR2 FVKESK. The CDR3 has 15 residues. Between the trimmed V and J ends, which lost 6 bases and 7 bases, there was a span of 18 bases.

This sequence joins TRBV5-1 and TRBJ2-2; tentatively, D is TRBD2 (6 bases). The CDR3 sequence is 15 residues long. The V end was cut by 0 bases, the J end by 6 bases, with 12 bases between. Germline loops: CDR1 SGHRS, CDR2 YFSETQ. CDR3 in DNA: TGCGCCAGCAGCTTGGCCGCGGGGAGCCCCGGGGAGCTGTTTTTT. This translates into CASSLAAGSPGELFF. The full variable domain, in which reference TRBV5-1 and TRBJ2-2 provide the parts outside the CDR3, is KAGVTQTPRYLIKTRGQQVTLSCSPISGHRSVSWYQQTPGQGLQFLFEYFSETQRNKGNFPGRFSGRQFSNSRSEMNVSTLELGDSALYLCASSLAAGSPGELFFGEGSRLTVL.

This clonotype was seen at least ten times. The chain couples TRBV6-5 to TRBJ1-1; D gene ambiguous. V was clipped by 2 bases and J by 8 bases, with 12 bases between them. Germline-derived CDR1 and CDR2 are MNHEY and SVGAGI. The CDR3 consists of 13 residues. The CDR3 sequence: CASSYMGGREAFF. The CDR3 bases are TGTGCCAGCAGTTACATGGGAGGGAGGGAAGCTTTCTTT.

V and J are TRBV7-9 and TRBJ1-4; D remains unclear. The CDR3 has 16 amino acids. Germline CDR1 and CDR2: SEHNR and FQNEAQ (reference sequence). V was cut by 6 bases and J by 1 base, with 15 bases left in between. The CDR3 coding sequence is TGTGCCAGCAGGATGGAGAAAAGAGGAACTAATGAAAAACTGTTTTTT. It codes for CASRMEKRGTNEKLFF.